The clone carrying this TCR beta chain has ten or more counts. The antigen remains unidentified. Time point: newly diagnosed GD, antithyroid drugs for less than 3 months. The authors made the TCR library using RNA they extracted from PBMCs. The ends were cut back, 2 bases at V and 12 bases at J, with 16 bases in the middle. Germline assignment: CDR1 LGHDT and CDR2 YNNKEL (reference sequence). The CDR3 extends over 14 amino acids. The source of the sample is a study of regulatory T cells in long-lasting Graves disease. Study-wide points: Few sampled subjects may have lowered accuracy.

The authors built TCR beta libraries using iRepertoire HTBI primers and Arm-PCR of CDR3 regions. Authors' processing steps: From all samples, identification returned approximately 14 TRBJ and roughly 65 TRBV segments. TCRdb called the multiplex PCR reads again in MiXCR, with one record for every CDR3 protein. The V and J calls come from TCRdb's annotation, not from the publication. The data hold about 220,000 distinct CDR3 sequences, with roughly a fifth observed a single time. These data were also filed under a second study, of T cells in Graves' hyperthyroidism and ophthalmopathy. From that paper: Exclusion of a patient resulted from uncontrolled infection, other autoimmune disease, pregnancy or lactation. HTBI primers were employed in a first-round RT-PCR of the TCR CDR3.

The source is a woman in her twenties or thirties with Graves disease. The sample in question was peripheral blood mononuclear cells (PBMCs), obtained at new diagnosis, from a patient treated with antithyroid drugs. This sequence joins TRBV3-1 and TRBJ1-4, with D perhaps matching TRBD1 (5 bases). The CDR3 region is CASSQRGGHRQLFF. The CDR3 bases are TGTGCCAGCAGCCAAAGGGGAGGACACAGGCAACTGTTTTTT.